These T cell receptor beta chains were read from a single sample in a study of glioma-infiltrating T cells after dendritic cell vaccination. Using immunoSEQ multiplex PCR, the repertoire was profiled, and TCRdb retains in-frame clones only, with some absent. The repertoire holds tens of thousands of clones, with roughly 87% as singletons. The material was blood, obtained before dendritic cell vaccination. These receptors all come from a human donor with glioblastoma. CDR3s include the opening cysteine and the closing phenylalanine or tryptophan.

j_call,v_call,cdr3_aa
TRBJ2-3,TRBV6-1,CASSTSGADTQYF
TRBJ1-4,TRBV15,CATSRDHRGTNEKLFF
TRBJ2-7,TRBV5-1,CASSSPSGGASYEQYF
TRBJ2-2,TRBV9,CASSPRLAGGHTGELFF
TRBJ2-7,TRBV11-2,CASSPRGRSEYEQYF
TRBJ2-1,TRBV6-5,CASNTGVEQFF
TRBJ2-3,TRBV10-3,CAISEQLAGGSKRTDTQYF
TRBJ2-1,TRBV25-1,CASSEYLAGNEQFF
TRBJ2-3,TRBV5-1,CASSLGDPGLAGLTDTQYF
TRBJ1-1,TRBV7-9,CASSPQGALKTEAFF
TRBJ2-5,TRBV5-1,CASSMTSGQETQYF
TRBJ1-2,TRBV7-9,CASSLGGGQGALGYTF
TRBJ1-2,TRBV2,CASRLRGQGGYTF
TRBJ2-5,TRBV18,CASSPPLPQVETQYF
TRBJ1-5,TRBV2,CASSEALMAGAPNQPQHF
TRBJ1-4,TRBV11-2,CASSQQGPNEKLFF
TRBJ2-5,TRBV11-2,CASSSVQGQETQYF
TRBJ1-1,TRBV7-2,CASSLDNRGYTEAFF
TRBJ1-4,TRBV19,CATSYGGGIGEKLFF
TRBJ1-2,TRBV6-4,CASSDPGQGVLGYTF